Below, one T cell receptor (beta chain) is given with its context. The data originate from a study of CD8 T cells in ankylosing spondylitis. J gave up 5 bases and V 3 bases, and 6 bases lay outside the gene matches. Germline loops: CDR1 SNHLY, CDR2 FYNNEI. CDR3 size: 15 residues. TCRdb recomputed calls from the 5' RACE reads with MiXCR, one row per CDR3 protein. The table records about 220,000 distinct CDR3 sequences, roughly 10% of them present only once. This chain uses TRBV2 with TRBJ2-3; 9 nucleotides match TRBD2. The sequence was collected from a male donor with ankylosing spondylitis or in good health (not recorded which). Sequenced: blood, either unsorted or a sorted T cell fraction (not recorded which). The CDR3 bases are TGTGCCAGCAGTGAGGGGAGACTAGCGGTAGATACGCAGTATTTT. It codes for CASSEGRLAVDTQYF.